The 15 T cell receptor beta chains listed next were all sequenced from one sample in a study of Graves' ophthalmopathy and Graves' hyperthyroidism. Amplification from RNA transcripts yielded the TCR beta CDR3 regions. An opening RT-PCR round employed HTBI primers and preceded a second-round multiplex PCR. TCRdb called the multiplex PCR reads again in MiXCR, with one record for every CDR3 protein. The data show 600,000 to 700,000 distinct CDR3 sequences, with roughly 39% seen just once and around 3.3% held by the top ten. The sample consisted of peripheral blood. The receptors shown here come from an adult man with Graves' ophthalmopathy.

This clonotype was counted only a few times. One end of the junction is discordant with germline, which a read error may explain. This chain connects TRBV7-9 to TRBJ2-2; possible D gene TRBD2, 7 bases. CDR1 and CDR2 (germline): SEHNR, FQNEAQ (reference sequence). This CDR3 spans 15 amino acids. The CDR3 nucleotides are TGCGCCAGCAGCCAAGTCAAGGGGGGGCCAGGGGAGCTGTTTTTT. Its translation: CASSQVKGGPGELFF.

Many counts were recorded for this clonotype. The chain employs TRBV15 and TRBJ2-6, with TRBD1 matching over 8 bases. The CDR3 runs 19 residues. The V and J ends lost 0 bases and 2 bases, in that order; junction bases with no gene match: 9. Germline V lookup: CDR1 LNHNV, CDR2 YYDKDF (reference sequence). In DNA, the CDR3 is TGTGCCACCAGCAGAGACCGGATGACAGGGGACCCTGGGGCCAACGTCCTGACTTTC. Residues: CATSRDRMTGDPGANVLTF.

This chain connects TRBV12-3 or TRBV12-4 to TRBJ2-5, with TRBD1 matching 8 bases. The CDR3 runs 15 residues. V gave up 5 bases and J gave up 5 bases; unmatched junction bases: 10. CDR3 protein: CASSADRASSETQYF. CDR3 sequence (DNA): TGTGCCAGCAGTGCGGACAGGGCTAGTTCTGAGACCCAGTACTTC.

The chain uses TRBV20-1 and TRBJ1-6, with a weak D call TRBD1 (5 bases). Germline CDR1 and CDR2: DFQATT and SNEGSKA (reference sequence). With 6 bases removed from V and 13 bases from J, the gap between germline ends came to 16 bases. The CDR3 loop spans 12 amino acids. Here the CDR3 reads CSATGANQPLHF. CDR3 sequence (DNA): TGCAGTGCCACCGGGGCGAATCAGCCCCTCCACTTT.

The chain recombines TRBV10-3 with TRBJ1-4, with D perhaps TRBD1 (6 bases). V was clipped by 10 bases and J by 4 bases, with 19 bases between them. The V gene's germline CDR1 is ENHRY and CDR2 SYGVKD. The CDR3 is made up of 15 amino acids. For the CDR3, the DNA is TGTGCCAGCTGCAAAACGGGACATTTTAATGAAAAACTGTTTTTT. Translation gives CASCKTGHFNEKLFF.

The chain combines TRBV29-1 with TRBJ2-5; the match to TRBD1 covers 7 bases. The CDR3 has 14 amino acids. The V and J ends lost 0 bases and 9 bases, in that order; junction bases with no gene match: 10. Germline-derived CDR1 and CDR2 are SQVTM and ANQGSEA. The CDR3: CSVEERTGLDSQYF. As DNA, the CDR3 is TGCAGCGTTGAAGAACGGACAGGTCTAGACTCCCAGTACTTC.

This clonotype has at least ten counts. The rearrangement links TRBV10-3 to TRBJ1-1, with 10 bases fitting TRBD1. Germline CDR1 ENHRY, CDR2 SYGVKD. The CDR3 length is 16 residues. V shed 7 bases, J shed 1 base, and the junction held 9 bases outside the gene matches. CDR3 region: CAITERTGGTNTEAFF. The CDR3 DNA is TGTGCCATCACCGAAAGGACAGGGGGGACGAACACTGAAGCTTTCTTT.

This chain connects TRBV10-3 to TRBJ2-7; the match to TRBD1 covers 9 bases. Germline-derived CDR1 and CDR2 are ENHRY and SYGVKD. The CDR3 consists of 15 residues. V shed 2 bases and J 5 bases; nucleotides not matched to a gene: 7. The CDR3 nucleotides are TGTGCCATCAGTGAGCTTCAGGACAGGGGTCACGAGCAGTACTTC. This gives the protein CAISELQDRGHEQYF.

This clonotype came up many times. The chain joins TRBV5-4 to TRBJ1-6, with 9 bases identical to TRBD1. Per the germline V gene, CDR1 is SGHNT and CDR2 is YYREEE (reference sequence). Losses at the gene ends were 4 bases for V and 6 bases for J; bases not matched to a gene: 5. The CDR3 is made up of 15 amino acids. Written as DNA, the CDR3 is TGTGCCAGCAGCACGGGGGGACAGGGTAATTCACCCCTCCACTTT. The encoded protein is CASSTGGQGNSPLHF. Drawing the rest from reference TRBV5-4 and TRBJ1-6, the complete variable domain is ETGVTQSPTHLIKTRGQQVTLRCSSQSGHNTVSWYQQALGQGPQFIFQYYREEENGRGNFPPRFSGLQFPNYSSELNVNALELDDSALYLCASSTGGQGNSPLHFGNGTRLTVT.

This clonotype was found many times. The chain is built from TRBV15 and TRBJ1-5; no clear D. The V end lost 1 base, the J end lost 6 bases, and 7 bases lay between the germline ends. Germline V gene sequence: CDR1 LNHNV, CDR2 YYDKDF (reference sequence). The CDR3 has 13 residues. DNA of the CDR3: TGTGCCACCAGCAGAGGGGGAGGTCAGCCCCAGCATTTT. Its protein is CATSRGGGQPQHF.

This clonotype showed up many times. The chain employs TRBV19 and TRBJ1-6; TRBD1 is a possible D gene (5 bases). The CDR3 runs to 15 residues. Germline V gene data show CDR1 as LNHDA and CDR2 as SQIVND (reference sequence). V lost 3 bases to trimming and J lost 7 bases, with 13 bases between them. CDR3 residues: CASSIGGFRNSPLHF. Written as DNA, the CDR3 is TGTGCCAGTAGTATCGGGGGGTTCAGGAATTCACCCCTCCACTTT.

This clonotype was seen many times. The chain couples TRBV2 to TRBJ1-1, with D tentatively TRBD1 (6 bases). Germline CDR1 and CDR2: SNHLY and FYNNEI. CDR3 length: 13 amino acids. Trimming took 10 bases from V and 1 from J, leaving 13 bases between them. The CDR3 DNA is TGTGCCACCCATGGGACAACGAACACTGAAGCTTTCTTT. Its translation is CATHGTTNTEAFF.

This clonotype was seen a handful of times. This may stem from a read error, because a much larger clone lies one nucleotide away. The CDR3 region is CASSQQGLGGQYF. The CDR3 DNA is TGTGCCAGCAGTCAGCAGGGTCTAGGCGGGCAGTACTTC. The genes are TRBV9 and TRBJ2-7; D is perhaps TRBD1 (5 bases). Germline values: CDR1 SGDLS, CDR2 YYNGEE. The CDR3 sequence is 13 residues long. V lost 5 bases to trimming and J lost 9 bases, with 18 bases between them.

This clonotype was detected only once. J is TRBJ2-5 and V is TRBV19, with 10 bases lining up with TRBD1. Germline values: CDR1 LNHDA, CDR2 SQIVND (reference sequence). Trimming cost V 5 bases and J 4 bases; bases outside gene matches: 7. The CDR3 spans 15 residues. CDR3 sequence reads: CASSGGQGSGETQYF. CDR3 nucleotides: TGTGCCAGTAGTGGGGGACAGGGGTCGGGAGAGACCCAGTACTTC.

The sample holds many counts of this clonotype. DNA of the CDR3: TGCAGTGCTAACCGGGGGGACTGGCAAGAGACCCAGTACTTC. Amino acid sequence: CSANRGDWQETQYF. This chain uses TRBV20-1 with TRBJ2-5, with 7 bases that match TRBD2. From germline, CDR1 is DFQATT and CDR2 SNEGSKA (reference sequence). V was pared by 4 bases and J by 2 bases, with 7 bases of the junction left unmatched. This CDR3 is 14 amino acids long.